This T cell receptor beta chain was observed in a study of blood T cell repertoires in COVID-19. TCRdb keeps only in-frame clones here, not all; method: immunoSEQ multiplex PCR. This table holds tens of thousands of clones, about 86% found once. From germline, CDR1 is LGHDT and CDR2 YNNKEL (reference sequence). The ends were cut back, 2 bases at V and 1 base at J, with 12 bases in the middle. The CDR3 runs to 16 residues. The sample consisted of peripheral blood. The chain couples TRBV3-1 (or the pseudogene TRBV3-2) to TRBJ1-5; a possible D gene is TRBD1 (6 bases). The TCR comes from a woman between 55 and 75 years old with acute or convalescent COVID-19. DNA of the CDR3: TGTGCCAGCAGCCAAACAGGGTGGGGGAGCAATCAGCCCCAGCATTTT. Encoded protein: CASSQTGWGSNQPQHF.